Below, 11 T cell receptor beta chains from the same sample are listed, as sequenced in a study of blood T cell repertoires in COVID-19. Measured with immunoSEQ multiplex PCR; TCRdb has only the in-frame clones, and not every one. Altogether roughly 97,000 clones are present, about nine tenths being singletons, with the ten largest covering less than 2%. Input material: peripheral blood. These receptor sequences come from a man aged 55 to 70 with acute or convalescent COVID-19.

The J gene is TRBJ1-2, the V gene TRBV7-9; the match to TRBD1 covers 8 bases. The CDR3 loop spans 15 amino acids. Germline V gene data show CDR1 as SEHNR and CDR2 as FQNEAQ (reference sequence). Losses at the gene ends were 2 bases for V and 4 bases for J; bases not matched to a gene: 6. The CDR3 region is CASSLHGTGGYGYTF. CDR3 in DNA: TGTGCCAGCAGCTTACACGGGACAGGCGGCTATGGCTACACCTTC.

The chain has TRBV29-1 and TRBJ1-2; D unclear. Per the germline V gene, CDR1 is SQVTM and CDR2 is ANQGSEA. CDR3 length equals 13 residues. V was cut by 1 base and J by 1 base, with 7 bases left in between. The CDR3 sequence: CSVEGRGNYGYTF. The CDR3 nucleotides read TGCAGCGTTGAAGGTCGGGGTAACTATGGCTACACCTTC.

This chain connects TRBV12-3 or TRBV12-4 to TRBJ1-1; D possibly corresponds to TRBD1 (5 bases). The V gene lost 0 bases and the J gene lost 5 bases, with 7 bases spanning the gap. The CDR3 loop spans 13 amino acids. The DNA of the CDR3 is TGTGCCAGCAGTTTAGCAGGGGCGACTGAAGCTTTCTTT. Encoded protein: CASSLAGATEAFF.

CDR3 DNA sequence: TGCAGCGTTGATTTCGGACTCCAGAGGGAGACCCAGTACTTC. It is translated as CSVDFGLQRETQYF. This chain links TRBV29-1 with TRBJ2-5, with a possible D match to TRBD2 (5 bases). V was cut by 3 bases and J by 5 bases, with 16 bases left in between. Germline loops: CDR1 SQVTM, CDR2 ANQGSEA. The CDR3 length is 14 residues.

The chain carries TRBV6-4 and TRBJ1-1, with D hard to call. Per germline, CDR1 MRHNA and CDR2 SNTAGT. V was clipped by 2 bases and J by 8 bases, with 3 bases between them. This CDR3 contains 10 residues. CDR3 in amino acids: CASSDSEAFF. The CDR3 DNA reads TGTGCCAGCAGTGACAGCGAAGCTTTCTTT.

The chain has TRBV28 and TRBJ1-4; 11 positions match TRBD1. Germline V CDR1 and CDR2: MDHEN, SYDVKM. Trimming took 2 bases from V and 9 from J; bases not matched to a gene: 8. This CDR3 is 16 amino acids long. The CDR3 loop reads CASSLPLGQGAKKLFF. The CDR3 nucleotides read TGTGCCAGCAGTTTACCACTCGGACAGGGGGCTAAAAAACTGTTTTTT.

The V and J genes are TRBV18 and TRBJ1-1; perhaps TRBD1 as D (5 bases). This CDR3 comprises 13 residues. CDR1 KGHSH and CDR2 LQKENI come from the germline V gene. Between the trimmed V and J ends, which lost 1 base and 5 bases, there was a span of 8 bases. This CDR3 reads CASSPRPGTEAFF. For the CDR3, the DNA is TGTGCCAGCTCACCACGGCCAGGGACTGAAGCTTTCTTT. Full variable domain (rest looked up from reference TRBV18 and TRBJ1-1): NAGVMQNPRHLVRRRGQEARLRCSPMKGHSHVYWYRQLPEEGLKFMVYLQKENIIDESGMPKERFSAEFPKEGPSILRIQQVVRGDSAAYFCASSPRPGTEAFFGQGTRLTVV.

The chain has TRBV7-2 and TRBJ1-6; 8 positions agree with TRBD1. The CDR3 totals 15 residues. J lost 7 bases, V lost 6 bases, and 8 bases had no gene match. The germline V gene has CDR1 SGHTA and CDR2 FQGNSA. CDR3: CASSTGQANNSPLHF. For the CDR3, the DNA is TGTGCCAGCAGTACGGGACAGGCGAACAATTCACCCCTCCACTTT.

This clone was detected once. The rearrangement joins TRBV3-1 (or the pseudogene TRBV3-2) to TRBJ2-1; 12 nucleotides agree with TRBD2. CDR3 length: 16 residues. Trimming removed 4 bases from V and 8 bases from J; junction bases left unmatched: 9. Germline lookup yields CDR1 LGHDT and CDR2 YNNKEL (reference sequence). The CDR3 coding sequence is TGTGCCAGCAGCCGATGGACTAGCGGGGAGCTCGATGAGCAGTTCTTC. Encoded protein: CASSRWTSGELDEQFF.

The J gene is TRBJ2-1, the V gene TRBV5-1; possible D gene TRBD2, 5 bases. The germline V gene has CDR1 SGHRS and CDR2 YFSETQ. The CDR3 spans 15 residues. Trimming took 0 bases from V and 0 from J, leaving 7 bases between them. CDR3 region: CASSLAGSSYNEQFF. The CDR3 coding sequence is TGCGCCAGCAGCTTGGCGGGAAGCTCCTACAATGAGCAGTTCTTC.

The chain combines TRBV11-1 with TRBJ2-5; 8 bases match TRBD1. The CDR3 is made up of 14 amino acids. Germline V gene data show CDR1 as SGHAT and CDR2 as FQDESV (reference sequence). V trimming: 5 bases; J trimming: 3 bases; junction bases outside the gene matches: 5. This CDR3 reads CASSRGTGEETQYF. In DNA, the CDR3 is TGTGCCAGCAGCAGGGGGACAGGCGAAGAGACCCAGTACTTC.